This T cell receptor beta chain was identified in a study of siplizumab effects on memory and regulatory T cells. This clone was recorded only once. Its specificity is not known. Other DNA sequences from this sample encode an identical CDR3 as well. CDR3 length: 15 residues. The germline V gene has CDR1 SGHTA and CDR2 FQGNSA. The germline V and J ends were trimmed by 5 bases and 2 bases, with 13 bases remaining between them. Libraries were prepared by immunoSEQ multiplex PCR; TCRdb keeps only in-frame clonotypes and omits some of them. The repertoire holds approximately 100,000 clones, with around 90% as singletons. Overall study results and limits: Naive T cells seemed more diverse than memory cells; they also seemed major alloresponse contributors. Alloreactive sequences tracing back to unstimulated CD4+ memory cells fell significantly with siplizumab.

The sequence derives from a human donor in good health. The specimen was Tregs sorted from blood. The rearrangement links TRBV7-2 to TRBJ1-5; a weak D match, TRBD1 (5 bases). DNA for the CDR3: TGTGCCAGCAGCCCTAGTGGGGGTGGCAATCAGCCCCAGCATTTT. Translating gives CASSPSGGGNQPQHF.